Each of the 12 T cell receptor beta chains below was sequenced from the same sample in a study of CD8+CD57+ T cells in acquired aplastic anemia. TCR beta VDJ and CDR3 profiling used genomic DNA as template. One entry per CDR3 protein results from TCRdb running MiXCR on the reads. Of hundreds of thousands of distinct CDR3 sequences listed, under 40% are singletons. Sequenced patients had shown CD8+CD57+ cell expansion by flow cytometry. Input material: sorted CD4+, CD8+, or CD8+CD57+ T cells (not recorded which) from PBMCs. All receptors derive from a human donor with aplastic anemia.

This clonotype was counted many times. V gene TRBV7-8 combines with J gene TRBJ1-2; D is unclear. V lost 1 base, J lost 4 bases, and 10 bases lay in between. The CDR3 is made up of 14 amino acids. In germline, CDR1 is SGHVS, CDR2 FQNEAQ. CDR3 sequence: CASSLVTGSYGYTF. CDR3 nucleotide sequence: TGTGCCAGCAGCTTAGTAACGGGATCCTATGGCTACACCTTC.

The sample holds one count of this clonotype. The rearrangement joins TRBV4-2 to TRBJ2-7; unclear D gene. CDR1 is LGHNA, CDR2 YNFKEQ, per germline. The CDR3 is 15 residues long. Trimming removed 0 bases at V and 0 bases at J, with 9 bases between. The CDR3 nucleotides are TGTGCCAGCAGCCAAGATAACCGAGCCTCCTACGAGCAGTACTTC. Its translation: CASSQDNRASYEQYF.

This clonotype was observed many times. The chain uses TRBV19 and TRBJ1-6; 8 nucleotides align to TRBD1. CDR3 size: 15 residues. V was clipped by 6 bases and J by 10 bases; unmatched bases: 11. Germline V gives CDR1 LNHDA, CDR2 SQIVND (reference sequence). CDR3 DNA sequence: TGTGCCAGTAGGCCCTCGACAGGGGTAAGCTCACCCCTCCACTTT. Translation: CASRPSTGVSSPLHF.

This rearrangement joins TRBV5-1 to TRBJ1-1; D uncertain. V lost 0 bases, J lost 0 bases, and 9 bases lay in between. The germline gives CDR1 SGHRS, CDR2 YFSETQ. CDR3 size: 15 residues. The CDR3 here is CASSLGARVNTEAFF. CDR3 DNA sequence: TGCGCCAGCAGCTTGGGGGCACGGGTGAACACTGAAGCTTTCTTT. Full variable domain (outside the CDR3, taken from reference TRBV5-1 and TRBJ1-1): KAGVTQTPRYLIKTRGQQVTLSCSPISGHRSVSWYQQTPGQGLQFLFEYFSETQRNKGNFPGRFSGRQFSNSRSEMNVSTLELGDSALYLCASSLGARVNTEAFFGQGTRLTVV.

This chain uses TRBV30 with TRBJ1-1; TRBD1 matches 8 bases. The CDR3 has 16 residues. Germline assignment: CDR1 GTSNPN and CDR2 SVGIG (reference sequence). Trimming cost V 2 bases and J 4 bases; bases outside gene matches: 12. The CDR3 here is CAWSPPWQGAITEAFF. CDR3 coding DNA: TGTGCCTGGAGTCCTCCGTGGCAGGGGGCAATCACTGAAGCTTTCTTT.

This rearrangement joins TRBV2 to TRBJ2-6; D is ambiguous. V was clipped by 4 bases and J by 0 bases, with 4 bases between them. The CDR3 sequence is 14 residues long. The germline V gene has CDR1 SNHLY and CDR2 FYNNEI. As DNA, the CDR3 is TGTGCCAGCAGTGGAGGCTCTGGGGCCAACGTCCTGACTTTC. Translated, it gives CASSGGSGANVLTF.

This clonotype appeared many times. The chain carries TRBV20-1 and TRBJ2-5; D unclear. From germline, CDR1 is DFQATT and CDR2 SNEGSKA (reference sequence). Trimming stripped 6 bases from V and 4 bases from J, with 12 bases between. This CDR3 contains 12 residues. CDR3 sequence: CSASIVGETQYF. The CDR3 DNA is TGCAGTGCGTCCATTGTGGGAGAGACCCAGTACTTC.

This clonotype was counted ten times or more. The DNA of the CDR3 is TGCAGTGCGCCGACAGGGAGAAACCAAGAGACCCAGTACTTC. Protein sequence: CSAPTGRNQETQYF. The chain has TRBV20-1 and TRBJ2-5; 7 nucleotides line up with TRBD1. Losses at the gene ends were 6 bases for V and 0 bases for J; bases not matched to a gene: 7. Germline V gene data show CDR1 as DFQATT and CDR2 as SNEGSKA (reference sequence). This CDR3 is 14 amino acids long.

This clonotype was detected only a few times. CDR3 loop: CSASLHKNTEAFF. CDR3 DNA: TGCAGTGCTAGTTTACACAAGAACACTGAAGCTTTCTTT. The chain uses TRBV20-1 and TRBJ1-1, with D hard to call. V was trimmed by 3 bases and J by 1 base, leaving 9 bases between them. CDR3 size: 13 residues. Per germline, CDR1 DFQATT and CDR2 SNEGSKA (reference sequence).

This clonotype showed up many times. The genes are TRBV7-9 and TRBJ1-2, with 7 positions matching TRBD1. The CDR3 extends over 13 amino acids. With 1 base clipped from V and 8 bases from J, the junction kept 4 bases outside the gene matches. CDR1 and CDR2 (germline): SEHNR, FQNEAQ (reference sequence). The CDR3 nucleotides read TGTGCCAGCAGCTTAGGCACAGGGGAAGGCTACACCTTC. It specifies CASSLGTGEGYTF.

Written as DNA, the CDR3 is TGTGCCAGCAGTTACAGCCCACGGGACAGCGGTGAGCAGTTCTTC. Translated: CASSYSPRDSGEQFF. The chain recombines TRBV6-5 with TRBJ2-1, with TRBD1 matching over 7 bases. The CDR3 consists of 15 residues. The V gene end was trimmed by 2 bases and the J gene end by 9 bases; junction bases not matched to a gene: 10. The V gene's germline CDR1 is MNHEY and CDR2 SVGAGI.

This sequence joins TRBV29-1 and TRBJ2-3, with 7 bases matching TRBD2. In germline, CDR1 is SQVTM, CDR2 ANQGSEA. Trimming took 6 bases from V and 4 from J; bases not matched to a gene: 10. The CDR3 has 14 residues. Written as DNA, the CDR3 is TGCAGCGTGAACGGAGCGGGGCAGGCAGATACGCAGTATTTT. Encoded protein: CSVNGAGQADTQYF.